This TCR beta chain was identified during a study of human T cells and chemical hapten exposure (dated by TCRdb to the early 2020s). At the level of the whole study: For sensitization, 2% DPC in acetone was applied to a roughly 2 cm by roughly 2 cm area of upper inner arm skin. Throughout the roughly 25-week study period, patients were also given weekly therapeutic DPC doses on the scalp. Patch testing on the upper back used Finn chambers containing 0.01% DPC, with scoring done after 6 days according to International Contact Dermatitis Research Group standards. The patient cohort, mostly female, included alopecia areata with under or over 50% scalp involvement, alopecia totalis and alopecia universalis. Libraries were pooled for sequencing, and per-sample TCR yields varied mainly because of small differences in library volumes within the pool. In alopecia patients, the study followed how the peripheral blood TCR repertoire changed in vivo over primary and secondary sensitization to diphenylcyclopropenone (DPC), a hapten. Patient blood was sampled pre-sensitization (week 0) and at 2, 6 and about 24 weeks after DPC sensitization. Under 30 alopecia patients gave blood for TCR sequencing at one to four time points (pre-sensitization, 2, 6 and 24 weeks).

The time point label, as the study defines it: patch test 3, about 24 weeks after DPC sensitization. What the treatment or condition label conveys for this sample: therapeutic diphenylcyclopropenone sensitization with weekly scalp DPC. At each patch-test visit, blood was drawn before the patch test was applied. To be eligible, patients had to be aged 18 to 70, diagnosed with alopecia and judged suitable for DPC therapy, while pregnant patients were excluded. Total RNA was isolated from unfractionated whole blood collected in Tempus Blood RNA tubes. Taken from cysteine to phenylalanine, the CDR3 has 15 residues. Only the CDR3 portion is preserved as DNA: 45 bases, with reading frame beginning at the first base. From the germline V gene, CDR1 is SGHVS and CDR2 is FNYEAQ. Trimming leaves V shorter by 5 bases and J shorter by 5 bases, with the junction holding 11 bases beyond the gene matches. Turning to this clonotype: The specificity of this receptor is unknown. The record has no base qualities; no much larger clone is one base away.

Receptor amplification or capture employed RACE. The listed sequencing device is NextSeq 500. During library preparation, unique molecular identifiers were attached to individual cDNA molecules so that TCRs could be counted in a quantitative, reproducible way. Each blood RNA sample was used to sequence both TCR alpha and TCR beta chains. Concerning the study's data processing: Samples had a median of about 90,000 TCRs, with a range from roughly 23,224 to 750,000. The Decombinator software suite was used to annotate V, J and CDR3 in the TCR reads. To make PS versus PT1 abundance plots, every sample was subsampled to the same number of TCRs (28,000). Expanded TCRs were defined as absent before sensitization and observed at least eight times at the 2-week time point. TCRdb reprocessed the public reads (quality trimming at Q25 with fastp, clone calling with MiXCR) and kept in-frame beta chains. CDR3 protein sequences are deduplicated, and each keeps its most common genes and DNA. TCRdb's processing, not the authors', yielded these V and J calls. The sample table holds some 64,000 distinct CDR3 sequences, of which 9.5% to 11% were seen once. The ten top clones hold approximately 2.2% of the sample.

Here is what the overall study found, with its caveats: After repeated subsampling, changes were observed in the strength of the expansion versus patch-test correlation and in the threshold at which the correlation became significant. A positive correlation was found between the number of PT1 expanded TCRs and patch test score, with significance reached at thresholds 8, 16 and 32 but not 4. Alopecia, a presumed autoimmune disease, was present in all patients, so the immune response of the patients might differ from that of healthy individuals. Significantly more large CDR3 similarity clusters were formed by expanded TCRs than by pre-sensitization or healthy control sets, consistent with antigen-driven responses. DPC sensitization did not change how many TCRs were above 1 in 1000 frequency, and no evidence was found of alterations in global repertoire structure.

The sequencing here drew on whole blood, taken in connection with sensitization to the hapten diphenylcyclopropenone (DPC). The sequence was collected from a woman in her thirties with alopecia areata. Some clones in this sample may be carry-over from other donors' samples. The sequence links TRBV7-6 to TRBJ2-5, and 7 junction bases match TRBD1. The CDR3 sequence is CASSPIQGLGETQYF. The DNA reads as follows: TGTGCCAGCAGCCCTATACAGGGGCTGGGGGAGACCCAGTACTTC.